These 16 T cell receptor beta chains share one sample of origin, sequenced in a study of cytomegalovirus exposure and HLA in healthy donors. In the PCR, 60 Vbeta and 13 Jbeta primers were used. Sequencing used immunoSEQ multiplex PCR; TCRdb keeps in-frame clones, though not all of them. The sample contains about 59,000 clones, about 80% of which appear only once. The sequenced material came from PBMCs. Receptor source: a middle-aged man in good health and CMV-seronegative.

In its sample, this clone was seen once. This chain links TRBV7-2 with TRBJ1-5; D may be TRBD1 (6 bases). This CDR3 contains 15 residues. V was trimmed by 0 bases and J by 3 bases, leaving 9 bases between them. Per germline, CDR1 SGHTA and CDR2 FQGNSA. CDR3: CASSLAGQDNQPQHF. The CDR3 nucleotides are TGTGCCAGCAGCTTAGCGGGACAAGACAATCAGCCCCAGCATTTT.

The genes are TRBV19 and TRBJ1-6; 9 bases are a match to TRBD1. Germline-derived CDR1 and CDR2 are LNHDA and SQIVND (reference sequence). The CDR3 consists of 18 residues. Trimming cost V 3 bases and J 7 bases; bases outside gene matches: 13. The CDR3 DNA sequence: TGTGCCAGTAGTATGGTGCAGGACAGGGGCTTAGGGAATTCACCCCTCCACTTT. It translates to CASSMVQDRGLGNSPLHF.

CDR3 loop: CASSRLRGRDDEQYF. The CDR3 DNA is TGTGCCAGTAGTAGACTCAGGGGGCGCGACGACGAGCAGTACTTC. V gene TRBV19 combines with J gene TRBJ2-7, with 8 nucleotides matching TRBD1. Germline V gives CDR1 LNHDA, CDR2 SQIVND (reference sequence). Trimming at V came to 4 bases and at J to 5 bases, leaving 10 bases not matched to a gene. CDR3 length equals 15 residues.

The rearrangement joins TRBV7-2 to TRBJ1-4; perhaps TRBD1 as D (5 bases). Germline CDR1 SGHTA, CDR2 FQGNSA. This CDR3 is built from 14 residues. The V and J ends lost 5 bases and 8 bases respectively, with 15 bases between them. The CDR3 DNA is TGTGCCAGCAGCCGTGACAGTGCTGACGAAAAACTGTTTTTT. Protein: CASSRDSADEKLFF.

The chain joins TRBV5-8 to TRBJ1-1; perhaps TRBD1 as D (5 bases). In germline, CDR1 is SGHTS, CDR2 YDEGEE. This CDR3 spans 15 amino acids. The V and J ends lost 1 base and 5 bases respectively, with 15 bases between them. CDR3 DNA sequence: TGTGCCAGCAGCTTGTGGGTGGCAGGGAGGACTGAAGCTTTCTTT. Protein product: CASSLWVAGRTEAFF.

This clone was seen once. This sequence joins TRBV5-8 and TRBJ2-2; unclear D gene. V lost 4 bases to trimming and J lost 6 bases, with 22 bases between them. The CDR3 is 17 amino acids. The germline CDR1 and CDR2 sequences are SGHTS and YDEGEE. For the CDR3, the DNA is TGTGCCAGCAGCGCCCCCCATAGTTGGTCTCATCCCGGGGAGCTGTTTTTT. Translation gives CASSAPHSWSHPGELFF.

The chain combines TRBV30 with TRBJ2-7, with 8 nucleotides matching TRBD1. Trimming removed 1 base from V and 6 bases from J; junction bases left unmatched: 17. Germline-derived CDR1 and CDR2 are GTSNPN and SVGIG (reference sequence). This CDR3 spans 17 amino acids. CDR3 protein: CAWSGHSPRQGAVEQYF. The CDR3 nucleotides are TGTGCCTGGAGTGGTCATTCACCACGGCAGGGGGCCGTCGAGCAGTACTTC.

The chain recombines TRBV30 with TRBJ1-1; no clear D gene. The germline V gene encodes CDR1 GTSNPN and CDR2 SVGIG (reference sequence). V shed 3 bases and J shed 3 bases, with 17 bases lying between them. This CDR3 spans 15 amino acids. The CDR3 sequence is CAWSPWVSGYTEAFF. In nucleotides, the CDR3 is TGTGCCTGGAGCCCTTGGGTTAGCGGGTACACTGAAGCTTTCTTT.

The chain uses TRBV5-6 and TRBJ1-5; 7 positions match TRBD1. Per germline, CDR1 SGHDT and CDR2 YYEEEE. J lost 9 bases, V lost 0 bases, and 9 bases had no gene match. This CDR3 is built from 15 residues. In DNA, the CDR3 is TGTGCCAGCAGCTTGGGTGGACAGGCCGTTGGGCCCCAGCATTTT. Translation gives CASSLGGQAVGPQHF. Complete variable domain (other parts from reference TRBV5-6 and TRBJ1-5): DAGVTQSPTHLIKTRGQQVTLRCSPKSGHDTVSWYQQALGQGPQFIFQYYEEEERQRGNFPDRFSGHQFPNYSSELNVNALLLGDSALYLCASSLGGQAVGPQHFGDGTRLSIL.

This chain connects TRBV11-2 to TRBJ1-2; D gene uncertain. Germline CDR1 is SGHAT and CDR2 is FQNNGV. This CDR3 spans 13 amino acids. V lost 1 base and J lost 3, with 6 bases in between. The CDR3 region has the DNA TGTGCCAGCAGCTTAGCCGGTGACTATGGCTACACCTTC. Amino acids: CASSLAGDYGYTF. The whole variable domain, filled in from reference TRBV11-2 and TRBJ1-2, reads EAGVAQSPRYKIIEKRQSVAFWCNPISGHATLYWYQQILGQGPKLLIQFQNNGVVDDSQLPKDRFSAERLKGVDSTLKIQPAKLEDSAVYLCASSLAGDYGYTFGSGTRLTVV.

The CDR3 loop is CASSQHGNQPQHF. Written as DNA, the CDR3 is TGTGCCAGTAGTCAACACGGCAATCAGCCCCAGCATTTT. The chain joins TRBV19 to TRBJ1-5; no clear D. Germline CDR1 reads LNHDA; CDR2 reads SQIVND (reference sequence). V lost 5 bases to trimming and J lost 2 bases, with 7 bases between them. CDR3 size: 13 residues.

In its sample, this clone was seen once. The chain carries TRBV15 and TRBJ1-5; D gene ambiguous. CDR3 size: 14 residues. Germline V gene data show CDR1 as LNHNV and CDR2 as YYDKDF (reference sequence). Trimming cost V 0 bases and J 5 bases, with 8 bases left between them. CDR3 nucleotide sequence: TGTGCCACCAGCAGAGATCGGACTGATCAGCCCCAGCATTTT. This sequence encodes CATSRDRTDQPQHF.

The chain is built from TRBV4-1 and TRBJ1-1, with 10 bases lining up with TRBD1. The CDR3 runs to 15 residues. The germline gives CDR1 MGHRA, CDR2 YSYEKL. The V segment lost 2 bases and the J segment 5 bases; nucleotides outside the gene matches: 5. Written as DNA, the CDR3 is TGCGCCAGCAGCCAACCAGACAGGGGGCTTACTGAAGCTTTCTTT. Translating gives CASSQPDRGLTEAFF.

The rearrangement links TRBV28 to TRBJ1-6; 7 nucleotides line up with TRBD1. Losses at the gene ends were 8 bases for V and 6 bases for J; bases not matched to a gene: 1. CDR1 is MDHEN and CDR2 is SYDVKM in the germline V gene. CDR3 length equals 12 residues. The CDR3 reads CASRDSNSPLHF. The CDR3 nucleotides are TGTGCCAGCCGGGACAGTAATTCACCCCTCCACTTT.

This rearrangement joins TRBV9 to TRBJ1-1, with D maybe TRBD1 (6 bases). Germline assignment: CDR1 SGDLS and CDR2 YYNGEE. The CDR3 extends over 13 amino acids. Trimming left V 2 bases short and J 5 bases short, with 10 bases between. The CDR3 region is CASSVGGRTEAFF. The DNA of the CDR3 is TGTGCCAGCAGCGTGGGGGGGCGGACTGAAGCTTTCTTT.

The genes are TRBV5-1 and TRBJ2-7; 9 nucleotides match TRBD1. V shed 4 bases and J 4 bases; nucleotides not matched to a gene: 9. Germline V lookup: CDR1 SGHRS, CDR2 YFSETQ. This CDR3 has 15 amino acids. CDR3 loop: CASSVVGTGLYEQYF. CDR3 bases: TGCGCCAGCAGCGTTGTCGGGACAGGGCTTTACGAGCAGTACTTC.